A single sample is the source of the 21 T cell receptor beta chains below, sequenced in a study of blood T cells in healthy people across ages. Then a second PCR, running about 6 to 12 cycles, was carried out with a sample-barcoded 5' primer and a J-beta primer mix. In TCRdb, the 5' RACE reads were re-called with MiXCR into one record per CDR3 protein. The sample lists fewer than 950,000 distinct CDR3 sequences; approximately 53% were seen once. Source material: blood. The receptors here all came from a man older than 75 in good health.

The chain joins TRBV20-1 to TRBJ1-2; possible D gene TRBD1, 5 bases. Germline V gene data show CDR1 as DFQATT and CDR2 as SNEGSKA (reference sequence). V was cut by 6 bases and J by 8 bases, with 13 bases left in between. CDR3 length: 11 residues. The CDR3 DNA is TGCAGTGCCCTACTGGGACGCGGCTACACCTTC. Protein sequence: CSALLGRGYTF.

This clonotype was recorded only once. The V call is TRBV27, the J call TRBJ2-5; D unclear. The J call may be in error: the DNA end matches TRBJ2-7 better. In germline, CDR1 is MNHEY, CDR2 SMNVEV (reference sequence). The CDR3 is made up of 12 amino acids. CDR3 residues: CASSSPGSEQYF. CDR3 nucleotide sequence: TGTGCCAGCAGTTCGCCCGGTAGCGAGCAGTACTTC.

The rearrangement links TRBV9 to TRBJ2-3; TRBD1 agrees at 7 bases. V trimming: 2 bases; J trimming: 2 bases; junction bases outside the gene matches: 8. Germline CDR1 SGDLS, CDR2 YYNGEE. The CDR3 contains 16 residues. CDR3 region: CASSVTGATNTDTQYF. CDR3 DNA: TGTGCCAGCAGCGTCACAGGGGCTACTAACACAGATACGCAGTATTTT. The full variable domain, with the rest looked up from reference TRBV9 and TRBJ2-3, is DSGVTQTPKHLITATGQRVTLRCSPRSGDLSVYWYQQSLDQGLQFLIQYYNGEERAKGNILERFSAQQFPDLHSELNLSSLELGDSALYFCASSVTGATNTDTQYFGPGTRLTVL.

V usage is TRBV6-2 or TRBV6-3 and J usage is TRBJ2-7; the D gene is possibly TRBD1 (6 bases). CDR3 length equals 11 residues. Deletions cut 7 bases from V and 7 bases from J, with 11 bases between. Germline V gives CDR1 MNHEY, CDR2 SVGEGT. The CDR3 here is CASNRRGEQYF. CDR3 nucleotide sequence: TGTGCCAGCAATAGAAGGGGGGAGCAGTACTTC.

This chain joins TRBV20-1 and TRBJ2-7; 14 bases map to TRBD2. V was clipped by 5 bases and J by 3 bases; unmatched bases: 9. The CDR3 is made up of 16 amino acids. Germline V CDR1 and CDR2: DFQATT, SNEGSKA (reference sequence). The CDR3 coding sequence is TGCAGTGCTCCCGGGACTAGCGGGAGTAACGGCTACGAGCAGTACTTC. It codes for CSAPGTSGSNGYEQYF.

A few counts support this clonotype. The CDR3 region is CASSYSGLAPDTQYF. CDR3 bases: TGTGCCAGCAGTTACTCGGGACTAGCCCCAGATACGCAGTATTTT. This chain uses TRBV6-5 with TRBJ2-3; 9 nucleotides agree with TRBD2. Germline V lookup: CDR1 MNHEY, CDR2 SVGAGI. After removal of 0 bases from V and 4 bases from J, the junction contained 2 bases not matched to a gene. The CDR3 length is 15 residues.

The J gene is TRBJ2-1, the V gene TRBV6-6; unclear D gene. CDR1 and CDR2 (germline): MNHNY, SVGAGI (reference sequence). The CDR3 runs to 13 residues. Trimming removed 7 bases from V and 5 bases from J, with 12 bases in between. CDR3 sequence: CASTIAINNEQFF. Here the CDR3 DNA reads TGTGCCAGCACTATAGCTATCAACAATGAGCAGTTCTTC.

This clonotype was seen only once. CDR3 nucleotide sequence: TGTGCCAGCAGCCTAGGTATTGGGTTTGGGGAGACCCAGTACTTC. Amino acids: CASSLGIGFGETQYF. V is TRBV7-9 and J is TRBJ2-5; no clear D. Between the trimmed V and J ends, which lost 5 bases and 5 bases, there was a span of 18 bases. The CDR3 totals 15 residues. In germline, CDR1 is SEHNR, CDR2 FQNEAQ (reference sequence). The full variable domain, in which reference TRBV7-9 and TRBJ2-5 provide the parts outside the CDR3, is DTGVSQNPRHKITKRGQNVTFRCDPISEHNRLYWYRQTLGQGPEFLTYFQNEAQLEKSRLLSDRFSAERPKGSFSTLEIQRTEQGDSAMYLCASSLGIGFGETQYFGPGTRLLVL.

A few counts support this clonotype. The chain carries TRBV20-1 and TRBJ2-5; 8 bases are shared with TRBD2. The DNA end is a closer match to TRBJ2-7, so the J assignment may be wrong. The CDR3 length is 13 residues. Germline CDR1 and CDR2: DFQATT and SNEGSKA (reference sequence). The CDR3 loop is CSANIGLATEQYF. The CDR3 DNA reads TGCAGTGCAAATATTGGACTAGCAACCGAGCAGTACTTC.

The gene calls are TRBV20-1 and TRBJ2-4, with 11 bases identical to TRBD1. V gave up 5 bases and J gave up 6 bases; unmatched junction bases: 6. The CDR3 has 14 amino acids. Per germline, CDR1 DFQATT and CDR2 SNEGSKA (reference sequence). The CDR3, as DNA: TGCAGTGCTGCGGACAGGGGGCGATCAAACATTCAGTACTTC. This sequence encodes CSAADRGRSNIQYF.

The V and J genes are TRBV6-2 or TRBV6-3 and TRBJ1-5; a possible D gene is TRBD1 (6 bases). The V gene lost 4 bases and the J gene lost 1 base, with 11 bases spanning the gap. Germline CDR1 is MNHEY and CDR2 is SVGEGT. The CDR3 spans 15 residues. The CDR3 is CASSWPTGSNQPQHF. The CDR3 DNA reads TGTGCCAGCAGTTGGCCGACAGGCAGCAATCAGCCCCAGCATTTT.

This clonotype turned up a few times. This sequence joins TRBV20-1 and TRBJ1-2; a possible D gene is TRBD1 (5 bases). The CDR3 consists of 12 residues. CDR1 and CDR2 from the germline V gene are DFQATT and SNEGSKA (reference sequence). Trimming pared 6 bases from V and 3 bases from J, leaving 11 bases between. In nucleotides, the CDR3 is TGCAGTGCAAATCAGGGTTACTATGGCTACACCTTC. This sequence encodes CSANQGYYGYTF.

The J gene is TRBJ2-5, the V gene TRBV15, with 7 bases lining up with TRBD2. The V segment lost 1 base and the J segment 11 bases; nucleotides outside the gene matches: 4. CDR3 length: 12 amino acids. Germline values: CDR1 LNHNV, CDR2 YYDKDF (reference sequence). The CDR3 coding sequence is TGTGCCACCAGCAGAGTAAGCGGGGAGCAGTACTTC. It codes for CATSRVSGEQYF.

This clonotype has ten or more counts. The chain links TRBV7-2 to TRBJ2-1, with 7 bases lining up with TRBD1. Judging by the DNA end, TRBJ2-7 fits better; the J call may be wrong. In germline, CDR1 is SGHTA, CDR2 FQGNSA. The CDR3 runs 15 residues. CDR3 bases: TGTGCCAGCACACCTCTACAGGGGTCCTACAATGAGCAGTACTTC. Translated, it gives CASTPLQGSYNEQYF.

The J gene is TRBJ1-1, the V gene TRBV29-1; no clear D. Per the germline V gene, CDR1 is SQVTM and CDR2 is ANQGSEA. The CDR3 has 14 residues. V was clipped by 7 bases and J by 5 bases, with 20 bases between them. In DNA, the CDR3 is TGCAGCGCCGGCGGCGCGTACCTGCAGACTGAAGCTTTCTTT. Its translation: CSAGGAYLQTEAFF.

The V gene is TRBV20-1, the J gene TRBJ1-2; D is unresolved. Trimming took 4 bases from V and 3 from J, leaving 12 bases between them. This CDR3 is built from 13 residues. Germline values: CDR1 DFQATT, CDR2 SNEGSKA (reference sequence). The CDR3 region has the DNA TGCAGTGCTACTCAAGACCGATACTATGGCTACACCTTC. Its protein is CSATQDRYYGYTF.

In regard to this clonotype: A single base separates this from a much larger clone, so it may be a read error. The CDR3 coding sequence is TGTGCCAGCAGCGCCAGTCTTGGTAACGGGCAAGAGACCCAGTACTTC. Translating it yields CASSASLGNGQETQYF. The chain is built from TRBV9 and TRBJ2-5; unclear D gene. Germline CDR1 reads SGDLS; CDR2 reads YYNGEE. V shed 3 bases and J shed 2 bases, with 17 bases lying between them. This CDR3 has 16 amino acids. Together with reference TRBV9 and TRBJ2-5, the CDR3 gives the full variable domain: DSGVTQTPKHLITATGQRVTLRCSPRSGDLSVYWYQQSLDQGLQFLIQYYNGEERAKGNILERFSAQQFPDLHSELNLSSLELGDSALYFCASSASLGNGQETQYFGPGTRLLVL.

This clonotype turned up a few times. The gene calls are TRBV27 and TRBJ2-3, with 9 bases lining up with TRBD1. Germline assignment: CDR1 MNHEY and CDR2 SMNVEV (reference sequence). This CDR3 comprises 14 residues. V was clipped by 6 bases and J by 14 bases; unmatched bases: 15. The CDR3 DNA follows: TGTGCCAGCAGCCTGGACAGGGGACACAGATACGCGTATTTT. It is translated as CASSLDRGHRYAYF.

This clonotype turned up a few times. The chain is built from TRBV5-1 and TRBJ1-6; tentatively, D is TRBD1 (5 bases). CDR1 SGHRS and CDR2 YFSETQ come from the germline V gene. CDR3 size: 15 residues. The V end was cut by 0 bases, the J end by 6 bases, with 10 bases between. The CDR3 nucleotides are TGCGCCAGCAGCTTGGACGGGGGACTTAATTCACCCCTCCACTTT. Protein product: CASSLDGGLNSPLHF. Together with reference TRBV5-1 and TRBJ1-6, the CDR3 gives the full variable domain: KAGVTQTPRYLIKTRGQQVTLSCSPISGHRSVSWYQQTPGQGLQFLFEYFSETQRNKGNFPGRFSGRQFSNSRSEMNVSTLELGDSALYLCASSLDGGLNSPLHFGNGTRLTVT.

The DNA for the CDR3 is TGTGCCAGCAGTTACTCCACGGGACAGCCTGAAGCTTTCTTT. This translates into CASSYSTGQPEAFF. J is TRBJ1-1 and V is TRBV6-5, with 7 bases matching TRBD1. The CDR3 covers 14 residues. With V trimmed by 0 bases and J by 6 bases, 4 bases remained unmatched. Germline V CDR1 and CDR2: MNHEY, SVGAGI.

The rearrangement links TRBV6-6 to TRBJ2-5, with D possibly TRBD2 on 5 matching bases. V was cut by 0 bases and J by 11 bases, with 22 bases left in between. The CDR3 totals 16 residues. Germline lookup yields CDR1 MNHNY and CDR2 SVGAGI (reference sequence). CDR3 DNA sequence: TGTGCCAGCAGTTACTCGATAAAGTCCCATACTGGGGAGCAGTACTTC. Encoded protein: CASSYSIKSHTGEQYF.